These T cell receptor beta chains were read from a single sample in a study of PD-1 blockade in classical Hodgkin lymphoma. Assay: immunoSEQ multiplex PCR; the TCRdb copy retains only in-frame clones and omits some. The repertoire has more than 12,000 clones, roughly nine tenths of them found once; the top ten carry about 6%. The source material was CD8+ T cells from blood. The source of these receptors is a human donor with classical Hodgkin lymphoma. CDR3s include the opening cysteine and the closing phenylalanine or tryptophan. D genes are given only for firm matches. Some rows have no size entry. The others give once, few or many, or a class for an expanded clone.

CDR3nt: TGTGCCAGCTCACCACCCGGCGGTTTCAATCAGCCCCAGCATTTT
CDR3aa: CASSPPGGFNQPQHF
j_gene: TRBJ1-5
d_gene: NA
abundance: NA
v_gene: TRBV18
len: 15

CDR3nt: TGTGCCAGCAGTGAAACAGCCAGGTCATACGAGCAGTACTTC
CDR3aa: CASSETARSYEQYF
j_gene: TRBJ2-7
d_gene: NA
abundance: NA
v_gene: TRBV6-1
len: 14

CDR3nt: TGTGCCAGCGTCCCGGGGGGACCCTACAATGAGCAGTTCTTC
CDR3aa: CASVPGGPYNEQFF
j_gene: TRBJ2-1
d_gene: TRBD2
abundance: NA
v_gene: TRBV6-6
len: 14

CDR3nt: TGTGCCAGCAGCCTCCACGGGACAGACAATGAGCAGTTCTTC
CDR3aa: CASSLHGTDNEQFF
j_gene: TRBJ2-1
d_gene: TRBD1
abundance: NA
v_gene: TRBV5-6
len: 14

CDR3nt: TGTGCCAGCGCAAAGGTGAACACTGAAGCTTTCTTT
CDR3aa: CASAKVNTEAFF
j_gene: TRBJ1-1
d_gene: NA
abundance: NA
v_gene: TRBV27
len: 12

CDR3nt: TGTGCCAGCGGGGGGTATGTGAACACTGAAGCTTTCTTT
CDR3aa: CASGGYVNTEAFF
j_gene: TRBJ1-1
d_gene: NA
abundance: NA
v_gene: TRBV27
len: 13

CDR3nt: TGTGCCAGCAGCCTCCGGGACAGGGAGGGCACTGAAGCTTTCTTT
CDR3aa: CASSLRDREGTEAFF
j_gene: TRBJ1-1
d_gene: TRBD1
abundance: NA
v_gene: TRBV7-9
len: 15

CDR3nt: TGCAGCGTTGAAGAAAGGGCGGGATGGTCCTACAATGAGCAGTTCTTC
CDR3aa: CSVEERAGWSYNEQFF
j_gene: TRBJ2-1
d_gene: NA
abundance: NA
v_gene: TRBV29-1
len: 16

CDR3nt: TGTGCCAGCAGCCCGAATCCGACAGATACGCAGTATTTT
CDR3aa: CASSPNPTDTQYF
j_gene: TRBJ2-3
d_gene: NA
abundance: NA
v_gene: TRBV7-3
len: 13

CDR3nt: TGTGCCAGCAGCAGGGGACAGGGGGCCAGTCAGCCCCAGCATTTT
CDR3aa: CASSRGQGASQPQHF
j_gene: TRBJ1-5
d_gene: NA
abundance: NA
v_gene: TRBV21-1
len: 15

CDR3nt: TGTGCCAGCAGTTTATGGGGTCTAGCAAGCACCGGGGAGCTGTTTTTT
CDR3aa: CASSLWGLASTGELFF
j_gene: TRBJ2-2
d_gene: NA
abundance: NA
v_gene: TRBV28
len: 16

CDR3nt: TGTGCCAGCAGCCTATTCACCGGGACAGGACCCGAGCAGTACTTC
CDR3aa: CASSLFTGTGPEQYF
j_gene: TRBJ2-7
d_gene: TRBD1
abundance: NA
v_gene: TRBV27
len: 15

CDR3nt: TGTGCCAGCAGTTTAAACCAGGGAGGCACTGAAGCTTTCTTT
CDR3aa: CASSLNQGGTEAFF
j_gene: TRBJ1-1
d_gene: NA
abundance: NA
v_gene: TRBV6-5
len: 14

CDR3nt: TGCAGCGTTGAGGGGTTGACTAGCGGGAGTTCGGCAGATACGCAGTATTTT
CDR3aa: CSVEGLTSGSSADTQYF
j_gene: TRBJ2-3
d_gene: TRBD2
abundance: NA
v_gene: TRBV29-1
len: 17

CDR3nt: TGTGCCAGCAGCCACCGTGGGTTAAGGGGGCAATATGGCTACACCTTC
CDR3aa: CASSHRGLRGQYGYTF
j_gene: TRBJ1-2
d_gene: TRBD1
abundance: once
v_gene: TRBV28
len: 16

CDR3nt: TGTGCCAGCAGCTTGGGGACAGATACGCAGTATTTT
CDR3aa: CASSLGTDTQYF
j_gene: TRBJ2-3
d_gene: NA
abundance: NA
v_gene: TRBV7-9
len: 12

CDR3nt: TGTGCCAGCTCACCACCGGACCTAGCGGTCTACAATGAGCAGTTCTTC
CDR3aa: CASSPPDLAVYNEQFF
j_gene: TRBJ2-1
d_gene: TRBD2
abundance: NA
v_gene: TRBV18
len: 16

CDR3nt: TGTGCCAGCAGTTTGGGAGGGAGCTACGAGCAGTACTTC
CDR3aa: CASSLGGSYEQYF
j_gene: TRBJ2-7
d_gene: TRBD2
abundance: once
v_gene: TRBV6-5
len: 13

CDR3nt: TGTGCCAGCAGGGGGACTAGCGCCCAAGGGACCCAGTACTTC
CDR3aa: CASRGTSAQGTQYF
j_gene: TRBJ2-5
d_gene: TRBD2
abundance: NA
v_gene: TRBV27
len: 14

CDR3nt: TGTGCCAGCAGTTTCTTTCCGACAGCAGCTGATCAGCCCCAGCATTTT
CDR3aa: CASSFFPTAADQPQHF
j_gene: TRBJ1-5
d_gene: NA
abundance: NA
v_gene: TRBV28
len: 16

CDR3nt: TGTGCCAGCAGCCCTACCCCACCAGGGGGCAATGAGCAGTTCTTC
CDR3aa: CASSPTPPGGNEQFF
j_gene: TRBJ2-1
d_gene: TRBD1
abundance: NA
v_gene: TRBV9
len: 15

CDR3nt: TGCGCCAGCAGTCCGGGACAGCTCTATGGCTACACCTTC
CDR3aa: CASSPGQLYGYTF
j_gene: TRBJ1-2
d_gene: TRBD1
abundance: NA
v_gene: TRBV10-1
len: 13

CDR3nt: TGTGCCAGCAGTTTACTGACAGCCAATGAGCAGTTCTTC
CDR3aa: CASSLLTANEQFF
j_gene: TRBJ2-1
d_gene: NA
abundance: NA
v_gene: TRBV27
len: 13

CDR3nt: TGTGCCAGCAGCTTTGTCCGGACTAGCGTTGCCAGCTCCTACAATGAGCAGTTCTTC
CDR3aa: CASSFVRTSVASSYNEQFF
j_gene: TRBJ2-1
d_gene: TRBD2
abundance: NA
v_gene: TRBV5-6
len: 19

CDR3nt: TGTGCCAGCAATTACAGGGGGTCTGGAAACACCATATATTTT
CDR3aa: CASNYRGSGNTIYF
j_gene: TRBJ1-3
d_gene: TRBD1
abundance: few
v_gene: TRBV28
len: 14

CDR3nt: TGCGCCAGCAGCCAAGAGACAGGGGCGTATTCACCCCTCCACTTT
CDR3aa: CASSQETGAYSPLHF
j_gene: TRBJ1-6
d_gene: TRBD1
abundance: NA
v_gene: TRBV4-1
len: 15

CDR3nt: TGTGCCAGCAGGGGAACAGGTCTTGGCTACGAGCAGTACTTC
CDR3aa: CASRGTGLGYEQYF
j_gene: TRBJ2-7
d_gene: NA
abundance: NA
v_gene: TRBV28
len: 14

CDR3nt: TGCGCCAGCAGCCAAGAGGAGGGGGCAATCTTTCTGCCCCAGCATTTT
CDR3aa: CASSQEEGAIFLPQHF
j_gene: TRBJ1-5
d_gene: TRBD1
abundance: NA
v_gene: TRBV4-1
len: 16

CDR3nt: TGTGCCAGTAGTCCCTGGACTAGCGGTGATGAGCAGTTCTTC
CDR3aa: CASSPWTSGDEQFF
j_gene: TRBJ2-1
d_gene: TRBD2
abundance: NA
v_gene: TRBV19
len: 14

CDR3nt: TGTGCCACCAGCAGACGGGGACTACAGCGCATGTGGGACAATGAGCAGTTCTTC
CDR3aa: CATSRRGLQRMWDNEQFF
j_gene: TRBJ2-1
d_gene: TRBD2
abundance: once
v_gene: TRBV15
len: 18

CDR3nt: TGCAGCGTTGTGTGGGACAGTTGGTACGAGCAGTACTTC
CDR3aa: CSVVWDSWYEQYF
j_gene: TRBJ2-7
d_gene: TRBD1
abundance: NA
v_gene: TRBV29-1
len: 13

CDR3nt: TGTGCCACCAGCAGAGAGGTAATTAGCGGGAGTGATGAGCAGTTCTTC
CDR3aa: CATSREVISGSDEQFF
j_gene: TRBJ2-1
d_gene: TRBD2
abundance: NA
v_gene: TRBV15
len: 16

CDR3nt: TGTGCCAGCAGCCCCGGGGGCCTCAGCTCCTACAATGAGCAGTTCTTC
CDR3aa: CASSPGGLSSYNEQFF
j_gene: TRBJ2-1
d_gene: NA
abundance: NA
v_gene: TRBV7-3
len: 16

CDR3nt: TGTGCCAGCAGCATCTCTCAGGGAGCCAAAAACATTCAGTACTTC
CDR3aa: CASSISQGAKNIQYF
j_gene: TRBJ2-4
d_gene: NA
abundance: NA
v_gene: TRBV13
len: 15

CDR3nt: TGTGCCAGCAGGTCGGAAGGGACAGAAAAGGACACCTTC
CDR3aa: CASRSEGTEKDTF
j_gene: TRBJ1-2
d_gene: TRBD1
abundance: NA
v_gene: TRBV2
len: 13

CDR3nt: TGTGCCAGCAGCTTAACCAGGGGTGGACGCAATGAGCAGTTCTTC
CDR3aa: CASSLTRGGRNEQFF
j_gene: TRBJ2-1
d_gene: NA
abundance: NA
v_gene: TRBV7-3
len: 15

CDR3nt: TGTGCCAGCAGCCAAGGGACAGAGTCCAACTATGGCTACACCTTC
CDR3aa: CASSQGTESNYGYTF
j_gene: TRBJ1-2
d_gene: NA
abundance: NA
v_gene: TRBV4-2
len: 15

CDR3nt: TGCGCCAGCAGCCAAGAGCGCGCAGGGGGGAACTATGGCTACACCTTC
CDR3aa: CASSQERAGGNYGYTF
j_gene: TRBJ1-2
d_gene: TRBD1
abundance: NA
v_gene: TRBV4-1
len: 16

CDR3nt: TGTGCCAGCAGTCTACAGCGGGTATTATCCTACAATGAGCAGTTCTTC
CDR3aa: CASSLQRVLSYNEQFF
j_gene: TRBJ2-1
d_gene: NA
abundance: few
v_gene: TRBV27
len: 16

CDR3nt: TGTGCCAGCAGCCAAGACACAAAGAGCCTATGGATGCAAGAGACCCAGTACTTC
CDR3aa: CASSQDTKSLWMQETQYF
j_gene: TRBJ2-5
d_gene: NA
abundance: NA
v_gene: TRBV14
len: 18

CDR3nt: TGTGCCAGCAGCCATGGGGGACCCACAGATACGCAGTATTTT
CDR3aa: CASSHGGPTDTQYF
j_gene: TRBJ2-3
d_gene: NA
abundance: NA
v_gene: TRBV2
len: 14

CDR3nt: TGTGCCAGCAGCTTTTATAGTTCAGGGGGGCACACTGAAGCTTTCTTT
CDR3aa: CASSFYSSGGHTEAFF
j_gene: TRBJ1-1
d_gene: TRBD1
abundance: NA
v_gene: TRBV5-5
len: 16

CDR3nt: TGTGCCAGTAGTAGCCCACAGGGGTCCTACAATGAGCAGTTCTTC
CDR3aa: CASSSPQGSYNEQFF
j_gene: TRBJ2-1
d_gene: TRBD1
abundance: once
v_gene: TRBV19
len: 15

CDR3nt: TGCGCCAGCATGGGGGCTCAAGGAAACACCATATATTTT
CDR3aa: CASMGAQGNTIYF
j_gene: TRBJ1-3
d_gene: NA
abundance: NA
v_gene: TRBV4-1
len: 13

CDR3nt: TGTGCCAGCAGCTTAGCGGCAGGGAGGCCCTATGGCTACACCTTC
CDR3aa: CASSLAAGRPYGYTF
j_gene: TRBJ1-2
d_gene: NA
abundance: NA
v_gene: TRBV7-8
len: 15

CDR3nt: TGCAGCGTTGAAAGACTAGCGGTGGAGAATGAGCAGTTCTTC
CDR3aa: CSVERLAVENEQFF
j_gene: TRBJ2-1
d_gene: TRBD2
abundance: once
v_gene: TRBV29-1
len: 14

CDR3nt: TGTGCCAGCAGCCCGGCGGACAGGGGGCCCGCTAATTCACCCCTCCACTTT
CDR3aa: CASSPADRGPANSPLHF
j_gene: TRBJ1-6
d_gene: TRBD1
abundance: NA
v_gene: TRBV7-9
len: 17

CDR3nt: TGCAGCGTTGAAGATCGGGGCCAGGGGGGGGAGACCCAGTACTTC
CDR3aa: CSVEDRGQGGETQYF
j_gene: TRBJ2-5
d_gene: NA
abundance: few
v_gene: TRBV29-1
len: 15

CDR3nt: TGTGCCAGTAGTATGTCAGGAGCAGGCGGGGAGCAGTACTTC
CDR3aa: CASSMSGAGGEQYF
j_gene: TRBJ2-7
d_gene: NA
abundance: NA
v_gene: TRBV19
len: 14

CDR3nt: TGCGCCAGCAGCTTGGTGACCCGGCGGGGCAATCAGCCCCAGCATTTT
CDR3aa: CASSLVTRRGNQPQHF
j_gene: TRBJ1-5
d_gene: NA
abundance: once
v_gene: TRBV5-1
len: 16

CDR3nt: TGTGCCAGCAGTGAAGAGACAGGGTCCCATGGAAACACCATATATTTT
CDR3aa: CASSEETGSHGNTIYF
j_gene: TRBJ1-3
d_gene: TRBD1
abundance: NA
v_gene: TRBV2
len: 16

CDR3nt: TGTGCCAGCAGCTTAGAGCAGGCAGATACGCAGTATTTT
CDR3aa: CASSLEQADTQYF
j_gene: TRBJ2-3
d_gene: NA
abundance: large
v_gene: TRBV7-9
len: 13

CDR3nt: TGTGCCAGCAGCGGGGAAGGGGGCCCCAACTATGGCTACACCTTC
CDR3aa: CASSGEGGPNYGYTF
j_gene: TRBJ1-2
d_gene: TRBD1
abundance: NA
v_gene: TRBV9
len: 15

CDR3nt: TGTGCCAGCAGTCTAGGGGGGGCTGGAGGCTACACCTTC
CDR3aa: CASSLGGAGGYTF
j_gene: TRBJ1-2
d_gene: NA
abundance: few
v_gene: TRBV27
len: 13

CDR3nt: TGTGCCAGCAGCCAAGATAGCCACTTCCTAGCCTACGAGCAGTACTTC
CDR3aa: CASSQDSHFLAYEQYF
j_gene: TRBJ2-7
d_gene: NA
abundance: once
v_gene: TRBV14
len: 16

CDR3nt: TGTGCCAGCCACCGAGTGGGGACCTCCTCTAGACAGCCCCAGCATTTT
CDR3aa: CASHRVGTSSRQPQHF
j_gene: TRBJ1-5
d_gene: NA
abundance: NA
v_gene: TRBV28
len: 16

CDR3nt: TGCAGCGTTGAACTAGCGGGTGCCGGAGAGACCCAGTACTTC
CDR3aa: CSVELAGAGETQYF
j_gene: TRBJ2-5
d_gene: TRBD2
abundance: NA
v_gene: TRBV29-1
len: 14

CDR3nt: TGCAGCGTTGGGCCCAGCCTCCGGGAGCAGTACTTC
CDR3aa: CSVGPSLREQYF
j_gene: TRBJ2-7
d_gene: NA
abundance: NA
v_gene: TRBV29-1
len: 12